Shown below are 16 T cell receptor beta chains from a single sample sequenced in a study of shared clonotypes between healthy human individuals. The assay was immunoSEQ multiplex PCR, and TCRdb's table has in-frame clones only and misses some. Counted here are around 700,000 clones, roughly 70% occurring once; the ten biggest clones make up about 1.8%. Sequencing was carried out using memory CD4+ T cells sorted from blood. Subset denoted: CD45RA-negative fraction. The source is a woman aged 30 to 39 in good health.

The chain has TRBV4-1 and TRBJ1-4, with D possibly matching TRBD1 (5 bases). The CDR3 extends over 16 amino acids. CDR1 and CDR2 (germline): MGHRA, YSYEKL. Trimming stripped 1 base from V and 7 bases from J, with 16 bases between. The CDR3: CASSQGVGAVGEKLFF. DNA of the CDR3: TGCGCCAGCAGCCAAGGTGTTGGGGCGGTAGGTGAAAAACTGTTTTTT.

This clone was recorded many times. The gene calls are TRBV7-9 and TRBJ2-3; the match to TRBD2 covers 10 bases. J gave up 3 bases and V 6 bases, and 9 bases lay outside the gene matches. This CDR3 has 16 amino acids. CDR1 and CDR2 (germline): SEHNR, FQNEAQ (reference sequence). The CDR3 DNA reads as TGTGCCAGCAGGGATAGCGGGAGGCCGCTAACAGATACGCAGTATTTT. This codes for CASRDSGRPLTDTQYF. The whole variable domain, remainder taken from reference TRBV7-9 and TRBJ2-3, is DTGVSQNPRHKITKRGQNVTFRCDPISEHNRLYWYRQTLGQGPEFLTYFQNEAQLEKSRLLSDRFSAERPKGSFSTLEIQRTEQGDSAMYLCASRDSGRPLTDTQYFGPGTRLTVL.

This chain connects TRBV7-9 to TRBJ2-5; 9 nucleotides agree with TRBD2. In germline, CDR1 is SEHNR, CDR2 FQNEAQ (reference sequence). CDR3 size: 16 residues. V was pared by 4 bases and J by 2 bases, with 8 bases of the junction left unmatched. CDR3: CASSSWTSVVQETQYF. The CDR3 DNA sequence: TGTGCCAGCAGCTCGTGGACTAGCGTCGTACAAGAGACCCAGTACTTC.

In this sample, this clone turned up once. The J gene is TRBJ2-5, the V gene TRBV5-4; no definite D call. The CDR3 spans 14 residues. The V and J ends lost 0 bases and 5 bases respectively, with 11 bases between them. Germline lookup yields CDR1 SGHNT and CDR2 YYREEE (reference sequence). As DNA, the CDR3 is TGTGCCAGCAGCTTGGTTGGCCCTCGGGAGACCCAGTACTTC. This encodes CASSLVGPRETQYF.

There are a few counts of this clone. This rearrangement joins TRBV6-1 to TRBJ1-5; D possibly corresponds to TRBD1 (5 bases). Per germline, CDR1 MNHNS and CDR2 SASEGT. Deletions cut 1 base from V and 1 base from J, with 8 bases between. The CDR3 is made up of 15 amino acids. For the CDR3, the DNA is TGTGCCAGCAGTGAAGTGGGGGAGAGCAATCAGCCCCAGCATTTT. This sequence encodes CASSEVGESNQPQHF.

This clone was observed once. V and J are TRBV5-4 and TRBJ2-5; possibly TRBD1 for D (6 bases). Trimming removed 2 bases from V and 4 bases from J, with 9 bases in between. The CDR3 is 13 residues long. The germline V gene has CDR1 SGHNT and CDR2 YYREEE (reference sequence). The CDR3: CASSLQGAETQYF. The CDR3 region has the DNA TGTGCCAGCAGCTTACAGGGAGCAGAGACCCAGTACTTC.

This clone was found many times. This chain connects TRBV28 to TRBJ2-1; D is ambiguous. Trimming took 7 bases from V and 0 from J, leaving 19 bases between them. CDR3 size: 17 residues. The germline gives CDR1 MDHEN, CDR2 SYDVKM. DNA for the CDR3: TGTGCCAGCATGCCCGCGGCTGGACCCCTCTCCTACAATGAGCAGTTCTTC. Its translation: CASMPAAGPLSYNEQFF.

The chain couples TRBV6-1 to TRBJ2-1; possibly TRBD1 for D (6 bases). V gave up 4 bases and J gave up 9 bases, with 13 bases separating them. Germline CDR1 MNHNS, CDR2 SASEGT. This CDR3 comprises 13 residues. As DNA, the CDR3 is TGTGCCAGCAGTGCCGTTCAGGGGCCTGAGCAGTTCTTC. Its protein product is CASSAVQGPEQFF.

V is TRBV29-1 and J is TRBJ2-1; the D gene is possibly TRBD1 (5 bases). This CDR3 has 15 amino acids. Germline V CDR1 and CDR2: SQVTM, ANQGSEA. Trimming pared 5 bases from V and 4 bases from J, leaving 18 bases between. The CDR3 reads CSVLPGYPFYNEQFF. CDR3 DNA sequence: TGCAGCGTTCTCCCAGGGTATCCCTTTTACAATGAGCAGTTCTTC.

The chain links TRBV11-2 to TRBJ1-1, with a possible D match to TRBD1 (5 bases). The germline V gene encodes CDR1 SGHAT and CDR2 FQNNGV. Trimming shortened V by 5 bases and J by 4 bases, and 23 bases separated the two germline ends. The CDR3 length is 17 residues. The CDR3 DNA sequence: TGTGCCAGCAGCCACCGTCGGGGGGGGAATCCGGGCACTGAAGCTTTCTTT. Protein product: CASSHRRGGNPGTEAFF.

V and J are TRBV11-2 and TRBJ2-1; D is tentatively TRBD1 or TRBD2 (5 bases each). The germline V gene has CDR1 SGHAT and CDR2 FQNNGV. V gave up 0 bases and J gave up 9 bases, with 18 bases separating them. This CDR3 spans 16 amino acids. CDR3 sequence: CASSLDGTLPRGEQFF. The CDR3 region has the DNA TGTGCCAGCAGCTTAGATGGGACCCTACCCCGAGGTGAGCAGTTCTTC.

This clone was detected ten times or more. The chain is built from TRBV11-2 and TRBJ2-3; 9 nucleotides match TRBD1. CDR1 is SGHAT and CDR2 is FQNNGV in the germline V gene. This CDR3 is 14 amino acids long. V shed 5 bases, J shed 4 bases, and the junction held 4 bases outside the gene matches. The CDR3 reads CASSTRQGADTQYF. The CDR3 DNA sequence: TGTGCCAGCAGCACCAGACAGGGGGCAGATACGCAGTATTTT.

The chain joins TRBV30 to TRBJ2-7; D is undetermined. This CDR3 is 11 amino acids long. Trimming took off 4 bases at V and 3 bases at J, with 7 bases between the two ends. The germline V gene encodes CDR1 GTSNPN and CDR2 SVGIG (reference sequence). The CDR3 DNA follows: TGTGCCTGGATGAGTGGCTACGAGCAGTACTTC. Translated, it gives CAWMSGYEQYF. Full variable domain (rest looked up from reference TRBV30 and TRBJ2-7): SQTIHQWPATLVQPVGSPLSLECTVEGTSNPNLYWYRQAAGRGLQLLFYSVGIGQISSEVPQNLSASRPQDRQFILSSKKLLLSDSGFYLCAWMSGYEQYFGPGTRLTVT.

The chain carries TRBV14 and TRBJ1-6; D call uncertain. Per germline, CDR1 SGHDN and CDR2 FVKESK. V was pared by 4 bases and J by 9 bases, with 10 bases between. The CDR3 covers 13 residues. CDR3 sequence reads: CASSLRPASPLHF. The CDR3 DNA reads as TGTGCCAGCAGCCTGCGTCCCGCTTCACCCCTCCACTTT. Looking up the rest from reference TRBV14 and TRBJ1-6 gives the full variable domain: EAGVTQFPSHSVIEKGQTVTLRCDPISGHDNLYWYRRVMGKEIKFLLHFVKESKQDESGMPNNRFLAERTGGTYSTLKVQPAELEDSGVYFCASSLRPASPLHFGNGTRLTVT.

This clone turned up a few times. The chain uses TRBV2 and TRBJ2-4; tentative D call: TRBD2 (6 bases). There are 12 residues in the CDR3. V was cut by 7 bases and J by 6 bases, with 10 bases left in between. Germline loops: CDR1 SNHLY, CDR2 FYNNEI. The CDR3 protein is CASTGVGNIQYF. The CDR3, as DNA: TGTGCCAGCACGGGAGTAGGAAACATTCAGTACTTC.

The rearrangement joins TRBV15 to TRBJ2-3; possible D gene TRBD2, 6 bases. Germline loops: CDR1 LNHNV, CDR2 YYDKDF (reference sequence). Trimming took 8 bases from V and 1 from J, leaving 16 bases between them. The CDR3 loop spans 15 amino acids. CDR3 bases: TGTGCCACCCGCAACAGAGGGGAGGGCACAGATACGCAGTATTTT. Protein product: CATRNRGEGTDTQYF.